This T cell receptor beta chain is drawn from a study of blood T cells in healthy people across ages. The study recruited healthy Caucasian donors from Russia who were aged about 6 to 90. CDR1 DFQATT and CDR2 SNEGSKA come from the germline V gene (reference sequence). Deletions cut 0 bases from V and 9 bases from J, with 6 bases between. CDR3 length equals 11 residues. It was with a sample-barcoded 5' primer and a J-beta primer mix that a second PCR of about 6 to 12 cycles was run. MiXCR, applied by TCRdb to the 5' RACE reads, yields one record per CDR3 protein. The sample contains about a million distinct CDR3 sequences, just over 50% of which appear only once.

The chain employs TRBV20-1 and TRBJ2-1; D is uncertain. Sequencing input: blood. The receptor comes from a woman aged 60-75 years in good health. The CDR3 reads CSARDRSEQFF. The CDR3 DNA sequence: TGCAGTGCTAGAGATCGTAGTGAGCAGTTCTTC.